This T cell receptor beta chain was retrieved from a study of T cell responses to AZD1222 COVID-19 vaccine. CDR1 is LNHDA, CDR2 SQIVND, per germline (reference sequence). The CDR3 loop spans 17 amino acids. V gave up 5 bases and J gave up 0 bases, with 17 bases separating them. Study-wide results and limits: A mostly white British donor set with more females was recruited, and clonal diversity was possibly underestimated. Close to half of spike-specific TCRs reportedly recognize unmutated variant regions. Sampled repertoires all dated from after the peak T cell response.

Notes on this clone: The antigen is undetermined.

Method: immunoSEQ multiplex PCR; TCRdb's copy keeps in-frame clones and lacks some. Found here are approximately 71,000 clones, almost 90% of them singletons; the top ten hold roughly 8%. The origin of this receptor is an adult in good health. The rearrangement joins TRBV19 to TRBJ2-1; possibly TRBD1 or TRBD2 for D (6 bases each). The material was peripheral blood, obtained on day 0 of AZD1222 vaccination. DNA of the CDR3: TGTGCCAGTAGTTCCCTAGGGGGGTTCCCCTCCTACAATGAGCAGTTCTTC. It encodes CASSSLGGFPSYNEQFF.